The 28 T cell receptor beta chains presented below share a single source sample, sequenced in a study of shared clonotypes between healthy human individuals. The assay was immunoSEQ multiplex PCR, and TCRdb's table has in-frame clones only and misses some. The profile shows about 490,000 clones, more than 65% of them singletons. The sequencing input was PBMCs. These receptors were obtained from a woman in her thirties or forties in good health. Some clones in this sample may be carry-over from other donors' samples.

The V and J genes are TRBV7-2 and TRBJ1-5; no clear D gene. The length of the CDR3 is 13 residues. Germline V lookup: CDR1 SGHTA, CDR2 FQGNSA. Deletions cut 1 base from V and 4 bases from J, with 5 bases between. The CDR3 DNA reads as TGTGCCAGCAGCTTAGTCCAAAATCAGCCCCAGCATTTT. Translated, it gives CASSLVQNQPQHF.

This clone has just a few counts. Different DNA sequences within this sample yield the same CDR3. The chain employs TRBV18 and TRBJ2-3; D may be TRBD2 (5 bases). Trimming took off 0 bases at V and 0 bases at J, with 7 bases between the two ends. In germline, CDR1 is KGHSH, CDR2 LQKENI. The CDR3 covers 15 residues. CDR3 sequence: CASSPPGGSTDTQYF. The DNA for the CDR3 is TGTGCCAGCTCACCACCGGGCGGGAGCACAGATACGCAGTATTTT.

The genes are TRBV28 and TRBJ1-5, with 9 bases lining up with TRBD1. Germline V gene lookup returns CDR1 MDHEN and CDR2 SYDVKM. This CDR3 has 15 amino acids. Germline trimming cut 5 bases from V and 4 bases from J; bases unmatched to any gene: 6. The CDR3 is CASSVVGQGNQPQHF. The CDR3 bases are TGTGCCAGCAGTGTGGTCGGACAGGGGAATCAGCCCCAGCATTTT.

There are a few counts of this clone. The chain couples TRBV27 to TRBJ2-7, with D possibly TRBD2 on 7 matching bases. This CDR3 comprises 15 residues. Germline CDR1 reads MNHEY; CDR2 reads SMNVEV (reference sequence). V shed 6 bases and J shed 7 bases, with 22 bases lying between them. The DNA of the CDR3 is TGTGCCAGCAGGTCAACGCCCCGGGGGGCGCGAGAGCAGTACTTC. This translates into CASRSTPRGAREQYF.

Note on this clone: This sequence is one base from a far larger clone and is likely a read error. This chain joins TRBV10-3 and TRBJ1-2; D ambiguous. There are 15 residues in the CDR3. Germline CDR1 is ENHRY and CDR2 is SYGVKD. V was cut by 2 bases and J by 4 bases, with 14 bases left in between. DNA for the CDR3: TGTGCCATCAGTGAGAGGCAGCCCACTGGCTATGGCTACACCTTC. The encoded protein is CAISERQPTGYGYTF.

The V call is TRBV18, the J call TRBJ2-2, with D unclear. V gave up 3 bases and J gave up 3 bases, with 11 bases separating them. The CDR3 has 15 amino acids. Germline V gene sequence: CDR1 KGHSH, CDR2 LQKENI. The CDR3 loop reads CASSPRTKDTGELFF. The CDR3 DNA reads TGTGCCAGCTCACCTAGGACCAAAGACACCGGGGAGCTGTTTTTT.

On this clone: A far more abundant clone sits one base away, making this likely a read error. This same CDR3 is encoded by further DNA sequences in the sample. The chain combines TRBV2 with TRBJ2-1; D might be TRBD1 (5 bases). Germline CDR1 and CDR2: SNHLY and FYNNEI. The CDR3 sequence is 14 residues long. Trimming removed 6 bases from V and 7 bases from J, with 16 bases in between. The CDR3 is CASSVWQGSNEQFF. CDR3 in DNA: TGTGCCAGCAGCGTTTGGCAGGGATCGAATGAGCAGTTCTTC.

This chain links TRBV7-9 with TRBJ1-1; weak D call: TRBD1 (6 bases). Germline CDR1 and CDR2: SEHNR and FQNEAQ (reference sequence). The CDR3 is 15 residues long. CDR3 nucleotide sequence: TGTGTCACGGGCAGGGGTATATTTTCGGGTCAAGGAGCTTTCTTT. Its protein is CVTGRGIFSGQGAFF.

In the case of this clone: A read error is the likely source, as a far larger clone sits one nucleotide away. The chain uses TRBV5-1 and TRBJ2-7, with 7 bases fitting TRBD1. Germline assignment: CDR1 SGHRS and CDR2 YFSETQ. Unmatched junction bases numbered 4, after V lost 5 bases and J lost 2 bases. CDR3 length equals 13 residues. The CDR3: CASRLQGAYEQYF. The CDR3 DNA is TGCGCCAGCAGGCTTCAGGGGGCCTACGAGCAGTACTTC.

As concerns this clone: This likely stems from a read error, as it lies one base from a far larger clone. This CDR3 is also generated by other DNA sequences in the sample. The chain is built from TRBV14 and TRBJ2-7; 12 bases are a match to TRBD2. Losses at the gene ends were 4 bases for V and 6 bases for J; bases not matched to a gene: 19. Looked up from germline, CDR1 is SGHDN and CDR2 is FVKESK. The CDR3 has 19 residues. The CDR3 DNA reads TGTGCCAGCAGCCTCGCGACTAGCGGGAGTAATTATGGTGGAGTCGAGCAGTACTTC. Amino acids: CASSLATSGSNYGGVEQYF.

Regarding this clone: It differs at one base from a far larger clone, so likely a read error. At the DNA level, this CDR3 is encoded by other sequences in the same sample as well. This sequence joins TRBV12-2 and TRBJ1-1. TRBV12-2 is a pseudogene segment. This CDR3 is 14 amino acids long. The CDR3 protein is CASRLGAEGTEAFF. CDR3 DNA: TGTGCAAGTCGCTTAGGGGCGGAGGGCACTGAAGCTTTCTTT.

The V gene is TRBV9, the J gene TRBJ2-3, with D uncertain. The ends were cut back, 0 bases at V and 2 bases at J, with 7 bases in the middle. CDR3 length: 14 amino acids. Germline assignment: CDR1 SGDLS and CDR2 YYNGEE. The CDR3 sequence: CASSVEGATDTQYF. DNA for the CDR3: TGTGCCAGCAGCGTAGAAGGTGCCACAGATACGCAGTATTTT.

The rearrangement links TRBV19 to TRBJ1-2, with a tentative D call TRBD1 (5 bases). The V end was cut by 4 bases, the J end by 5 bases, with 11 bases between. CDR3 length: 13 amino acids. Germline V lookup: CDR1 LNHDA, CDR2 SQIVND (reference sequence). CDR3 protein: CASSTGTSYGYTF. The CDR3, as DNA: TGTGCCAGTAGTACCGGGACCTCTTATGGCTACACCTTC.

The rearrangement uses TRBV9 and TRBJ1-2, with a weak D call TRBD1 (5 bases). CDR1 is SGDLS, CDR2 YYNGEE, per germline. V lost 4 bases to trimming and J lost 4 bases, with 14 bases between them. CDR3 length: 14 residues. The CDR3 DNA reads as TGTGCCAGCAGCACCCGGGACGCAGGCTATGGCTACACCTTC. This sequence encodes CASSTRDAGYGYTF.

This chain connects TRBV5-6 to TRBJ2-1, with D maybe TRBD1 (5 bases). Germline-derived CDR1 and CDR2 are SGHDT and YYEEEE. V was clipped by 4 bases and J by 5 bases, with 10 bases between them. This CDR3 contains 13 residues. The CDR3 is CASSLGRDNEQFF. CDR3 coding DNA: TGTGCCAGCAGCCTGGGCAGGGACAATGAGCAGTTCTTC.

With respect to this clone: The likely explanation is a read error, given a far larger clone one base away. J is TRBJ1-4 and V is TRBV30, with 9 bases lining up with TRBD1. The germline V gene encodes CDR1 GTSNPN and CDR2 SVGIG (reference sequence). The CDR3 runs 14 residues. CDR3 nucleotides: TGTGCCCGGGAGGACCGGACAGGGGATGAAGAACTGTTTTTT. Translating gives CAREDRTGDEELFF.

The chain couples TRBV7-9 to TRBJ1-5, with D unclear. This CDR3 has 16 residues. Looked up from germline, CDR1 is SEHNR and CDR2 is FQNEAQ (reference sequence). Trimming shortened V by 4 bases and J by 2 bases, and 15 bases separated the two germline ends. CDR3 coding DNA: TGTGCCAGCAGCTCCGCCAGTGCTGTGGGCAATCAGCCCCAGCATTTT. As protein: CASSSASAVGNQPQHF.

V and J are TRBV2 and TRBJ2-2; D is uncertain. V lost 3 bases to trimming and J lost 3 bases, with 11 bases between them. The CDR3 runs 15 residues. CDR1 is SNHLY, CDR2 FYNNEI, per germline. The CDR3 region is CASSEFRVDTGELFF. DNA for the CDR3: TGTGCCAGCAGTGAGTTTAGGGTGGACACCGGGGAGCTGTTTTTT.

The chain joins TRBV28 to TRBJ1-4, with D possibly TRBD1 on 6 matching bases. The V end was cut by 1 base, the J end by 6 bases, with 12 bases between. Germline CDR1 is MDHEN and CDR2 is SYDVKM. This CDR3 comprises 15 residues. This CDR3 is CASSLLSGADEKLFF. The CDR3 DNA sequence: TGTGCCAGCAGTTTATTATCAGGGGCTGATGAAAAACTGTTTTTT.

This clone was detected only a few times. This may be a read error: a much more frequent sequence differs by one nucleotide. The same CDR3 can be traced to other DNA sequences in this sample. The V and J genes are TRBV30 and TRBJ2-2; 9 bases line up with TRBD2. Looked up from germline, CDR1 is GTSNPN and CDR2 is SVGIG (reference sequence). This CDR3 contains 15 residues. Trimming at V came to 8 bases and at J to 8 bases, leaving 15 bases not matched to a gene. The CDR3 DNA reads TGTGCCGTCGGGGGGATAGCGGGAGTTGTAGGGGAGCTGTTTTTT. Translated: CAVGGIAGVVGELFF.

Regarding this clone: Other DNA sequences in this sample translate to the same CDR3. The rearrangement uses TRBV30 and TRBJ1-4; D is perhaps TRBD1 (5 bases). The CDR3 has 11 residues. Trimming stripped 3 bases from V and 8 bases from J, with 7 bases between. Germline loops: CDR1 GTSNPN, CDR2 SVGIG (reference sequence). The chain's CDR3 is CAWSPGEKLFF. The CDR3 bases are TGTGCCTGGAGCCCAGGGGAAAAACTGTTTTTT.

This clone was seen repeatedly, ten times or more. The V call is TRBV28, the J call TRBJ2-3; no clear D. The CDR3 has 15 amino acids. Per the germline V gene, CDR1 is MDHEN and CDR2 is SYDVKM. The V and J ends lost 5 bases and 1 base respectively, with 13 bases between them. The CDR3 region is CASSTRPFRTDTQYF. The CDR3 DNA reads TGTGCCAGCAGTACACGACCATTCCGCACAGATACGCAGTATTTT.

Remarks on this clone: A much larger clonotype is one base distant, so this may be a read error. The CDR3 region has the DNA TGTTCCAGCAGCGTAGGGTCAGCAACGCGCACAGATACGCAGTATTTT. It specifies CSSSVGSATRTDTQYF. This chain joins TRBV9 and TRBJ2-3; D is ambiguous. Germline CDR1 SGDLS, CDR2 YYNGEE. The CDR3 length is 16 residues.

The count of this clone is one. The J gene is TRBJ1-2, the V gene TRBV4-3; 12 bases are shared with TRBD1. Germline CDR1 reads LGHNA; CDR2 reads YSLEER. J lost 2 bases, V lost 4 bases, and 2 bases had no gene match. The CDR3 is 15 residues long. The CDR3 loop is CASSRDRGQNYGYTF. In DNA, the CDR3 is TGCGCCAGCAGCCGGGACAGGGGGCAGAACTATGGCTACACCTTC.

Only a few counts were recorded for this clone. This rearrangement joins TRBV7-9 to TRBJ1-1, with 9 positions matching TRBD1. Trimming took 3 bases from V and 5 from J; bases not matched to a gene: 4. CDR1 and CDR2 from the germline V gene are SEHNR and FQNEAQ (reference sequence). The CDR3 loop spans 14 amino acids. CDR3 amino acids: CASSFSGQGTEAFF. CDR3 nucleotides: TGTGCCAGCAGCTTCTCTGGACAGGGGACTGAAGCTTTCTTT.

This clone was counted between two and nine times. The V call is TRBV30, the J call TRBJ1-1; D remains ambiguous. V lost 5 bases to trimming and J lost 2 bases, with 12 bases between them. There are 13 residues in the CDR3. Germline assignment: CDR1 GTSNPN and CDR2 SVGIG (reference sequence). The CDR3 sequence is CAWDCNINTEAFF. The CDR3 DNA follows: TGTGCCTGGGACTGTAACATTAACACTGAAGCTTTCTTT.

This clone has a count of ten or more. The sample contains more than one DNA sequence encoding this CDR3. In DNA form, the CDR3 reads TGTGCCAGCAGTTTATTTAGGGGGATGGAGACCCAGTACTTC. The encoded protein is CASSLFRGMETQYF. The chain recombines TRBV28 with TRBJ2-5; a possible D gene is TRBD1 (6 bases). V was clipped by 1 base and J by 5 bases, with 11 bases between them. CDR3 length: 14 residues. CDR1 is MDHEN and CDR2 is SYDVKM in the germline V gene.

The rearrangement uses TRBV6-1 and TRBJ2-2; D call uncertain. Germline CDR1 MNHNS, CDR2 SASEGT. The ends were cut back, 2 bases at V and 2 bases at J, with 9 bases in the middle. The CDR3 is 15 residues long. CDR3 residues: CASSEWTVNTGELFF. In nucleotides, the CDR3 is TGTGCCAGCAGTGAATGGACGGTAAACACCGGGGAGCTGTTTTTT.